The 28 T cell receptor beta chains below all came from one sample that was sequenced in a study of cytomegalovirus exposure and HLA in healthy donors. 13 Jbeta primers and 60 Vbeta primers were used for the PCR. Clones were sequenced by immunoSEQ multiplex PCR, and TCRdb holds only the in-frame ones, with some missing. The sample includes 130,000 to 150,000 clones, 72% of them seen just once. The material sequenced was PBMCs. All receptors derive from a man aged 40-49 years in good health and CMV-seronegative.

This clone has just one count. V usage is TRBV7-8 and J usage is TRBJ2-1, with TRBD2 identical over 8 bases. Trimming at V came to 2 bases and at J to 3 bases, leaving 6 bases not matched to a gene. CDR1 and CDR2 (germline): SGHVS, FQNEAQ. CDR3 size: 16 residues. In DNA, the CDR3 is TGTGCCAGCAGCTTAATTAGCGGGGTACGCTACAATGAGCAGTTCTTC. Its protein is CASSLISGVRYNEQFF.

The rearrangement uses TRBV6-5 and TRBJ1-2, with 8 bases aligning to TRBD1. V trimming: 5 bases; J trimming: 6 bases; junction bases outside the gene matches: 5. CDR3 length: 13 amino acids. In germline, CDR1 is MNHEY, CDR2 SVGAGI. CDR3 nucleotides: TGTGCCAGCAGTATTCGGACAGGGCATGGCTACACCTTC. This sequence encodes CASSIRTGHGYTF.

This clone occurred a few times. CDR3 sequence: CATSRATGGAAELFF. The CDR3 DNA reads as TGTGCCACCAGCAGAGCAACAGGGGGAGCCGCAGAACTGTTTTTT. The chain couples TRBV15 to TRBJ1-4; 8 bases agree with TRBD1. Germline V lookup: CDR1 LNHNV, CDR2 YYDKDF (reference sequence). Trimming at V came to 1 base and at J to 12 bases, leaving 10 bases not matched to a gene. This CDR3 has 15 residues.

The table lists this clone with a few counts. This chain joins TRBV5-4 and TRBJ2-1, with D possibly matching TRBD1 (5 bases). This CDR3 is built from 16 residues. CDR1 SGHNT and CDR2 YYREEE come from the germline V gene (reference sequence). Between the trimmed V and J ends, which lost 4 bases and 1 base, there was a span of 15 bases. CDR3 in amino acids: CASSQDPAGSYNEQFF. For the CDR3, the DNA is TGTGCCAGCAGCCAAGATCCGGCAGGGTCCTACAATGAGCAGTTCTTC.

The V call is TRBV7-8, the J call TRBJ2-3, with a weak D call TRBD2 (6 bases). V was clipped by 4 bases and J by 1 base, with 12 bases between them. This CDR3 contains 15 residues. Germline loops: CDR1 SGHVS, CDR2 FQNEAQ. The CDR3 loop reads CASSSRESRTDTQYF. CDR3 coding DNA: TGTGCCAGCAGCTCACGGGAGTCCCGCACAGATACGCAGTATTTT.

The chain uses TRBV25-1 and TRBJ2-4; 13 bases align to TRBD2. The junction had 4 bases not matched to a gene; V was cut back by 1 base and J by 4 bases. The CDR3 runs to 17 residues. CDR1 is MGHDK and CDR2 is SYGVNS in the germline V gene. The chain's CDR3 is CASSEFELAGGKNIQYF. Here the CDR3 DNA reads TGTGCCAGCAGTGAATTCGAACTAGCGGGAGGGAAAAACATTCAGTACTTC.

V and J are TRBV5-6 and TRBJ2-7; D call uncertain. V was pared by 0 bases and J by 2 bases, with 12 bases between. The CDR3 spans 15 residues. Germline assignment: CDR1 SGHDT and CDR2 YYEEEE. CDR3 amino acids: CASSLGPLPAYEQYF. The CDR3 DNA is TGTGCCAGCAGCTTGGGGCCATTACCAGCCTACGAGCAGTACTTC.

The V and J genes are TRBV2 and TRBJ2-3; 8 nucleotides align to TRBD2. The germline V gene encodes CDR1 SNHLY and CDR2 FYNNEI. The CDR3 loop spans 15 amino acids. With 5 bases clipped from V and 0 bases from J, the junction kept 4 bases outside the gene matches. The CDR3 loop reads CASSRLAGSTDTQYF. Written as DNA, the CDR3 is TGTGCCAGCAGTCGATTAGCGGGAAGCACAGATACGCAGTATTTT.

The V call is TRBV10-2, the J call TRBJ2-3, with unresolved D. Germline CDR1 and CDR2: WSHSY and SAAADI. Trimming shortened V by 6 bases and J by 3 bases, and 13 bases separated the two germline ends. The CDR3 has 14 amino acids. The CDR3 sequence: CASRDLTRTDTQYF. In nucleotides, the CDR3 is TGCGCCAGCAGAGATCTCACCAGGACAGATACGCAGTATTTT.

The chain carries TRBV5-4 and TRBJ2-5; D is perhaps TRBD1 (5 bases). From germline, CDR1 is SGHNT and CDR2 YYREEE (reference sequence). V lost 2 bases, J lost 2 bases, and 7 bases lay in between. This CDR3 is built from 13 residues. CDR3 coding DNA: TGTGCCAGCAGCTTTCGACAGCAAGAGACCCAGTACTTC. Amino acids: CASSFRQQETQYF.

This chain links TRBV18 with TRBJ2-7; 7 nucleotides line up with TRBD1. With 4 bases clipped from V and 4 bases from J, the junction kept 4 bases outside the gene matches. The CDR3 is 13 residues long. From germline, CDR1 is KGHSH and CDR2 LQKENI. CDR3 bases: TGTGCCAGCTCACAGCAACAGGGGTACGAGCAGTACTTC. This gives the protein CASSQQQGYEQYF.

The V call is TRBV15, the J call TRBJ1-6; D gene unclear. The CDR3 runs 16 residues. V was pared by 0 bases and J by 10 bases, with 16 bases between. Germline CDR1 is LNHNV and CDR2 is YYDKDF (reference sequence). CDR3 sequence (DNA): TGTGCCACCAGCAGAGAACACGGGTCCCACTCGTCACCCCTCCACTTT. Encoded protein: CATSREHGSHSSPLHF.

The rearrangement links TRBV4-3 to TRBJ2-5; TRBD2 agrees at 14 bases. The V gene end was trimmed by 3 bases and the J gene end by 6 bases; junction bases not matched to a gene: 6. The CDR3 has 16 amino acids. Germline-derived CDR1 and CDR2 are LGHNA and YSLEER. Here the CDR3 DNA reads TGCGCCAGCAGCCATGGGACTAGCGGGAGTGAGAAGACCCAGTACTTC. It is translated as CASSHGTSGSEKTQYF.

This clone was seen a few times. The chain uses TRBV4-2 and TRBJ2-1, with 13 positions matching TRBD2. The germline gives CDR1 LGHNA, CDR2 YNFKEQ. The CDR3 loop spans 16 amino acids. Trimming took 4 bases from V and 4 from J; bases not matched to a gene: 4. CDR3 residues: CASSPGLAGRYNEQFF. The CDR3 bases are TGTGCCAGCAGCCCGGGACTAGCGGGGCGATACAATGAGCAGTTCTTC.

This rearrangement joins TRBV4-1 to TRBJ1-2; TRBD1 matches 12 bases. The CDR3 has 17 amino acids. Germline V gene data show CDR1 as MGHRA and CDR2 as YSYEKL. Trimming at V came to 5 bases and at J to 7 bases, leaving 14 bases not matched to a gene. The CDR3 DNA sequence: TGCGCCAGCAGCAACCGGGACAGGGGGCGCGGCAACGGTGGCTACACCTTC. Translating gives CASSNRDRGRGNGGYTF.

The CDR3 DNA follows: TGTGCCATCAGCGGGGGACTTACCTACGAGCAGTACTTC. Translation gives CAISGGLTYEQYF. The V gene is TRBV10-3, the J gene TRBJ2-7; a weak D match, TRBD2 (6 bases). The V end lost 6 bases, the J end lost 2 bases, and 11 bases lay between the germline ends. There are 13 residues in the CDR3. CDR1 ENHRY and CDR2 SYGVKD come from the germline V gene.

The chain couples TRBV7-6 to TRBJ2-7, with D unclear. The CDR3 has 12 residues. Trimming removed 3 bases from V and 7 bases from J, with 10 bases in between. Germline CDR1 is SGHVS and CDR2 is FNYEAQ. The CDR3 DNA reads TGTGCCAGCAGCTTGTACGGGTTAGAGCAGTACTTC. It codes for CASSLYGLEQYF.

With respect to this clone: Different DNA sequences within this sample yield the same CDR3. V and J are TRBV6-5 and TRBJ2-1, with 9 bases identical to TRBD2. V lost 8 bases, J lost 4 bases, and 6 bases stayed unmatched. CDR1 and CDR2 from the germline V gene are MNHEY and SVGAGI. This CDR3 spans 14 amino acids. In DNA, the CDR3 is TGTGCCAGCCGGCCTAGCGGGGTTTACAATGAGCAGTTCTTC. Translation gives CASRPSGVYNEQFF.

This clone was seen more than once but under ten times. V usage is TRBV28 and J usage is TRBJ2-7, with D perhaps matching TRBD2 (6 bases). The CDR3 sequence is 14 residues long. Trimming removed 6 bases at V and 3 bases at J, with 15 bases between. The germline gives CDR1 MDHEN, CDR2 SYDVKM. CDR3 nucleotides: TGTGCCAGCAGCCGTTCGGCGGGGATCTACGAGCAGTACTTC. Amino acid sequence: CASSRSAGIYEQYF.

There are a few counts of this clone. The chain recombines TRBV7-2 with TRBJ1-2; D not resolved. Per germline, CDR1 SGHTA and CDR2 FQGNSA. The germline V and J ends were trimmed by 5 bases and 2 bases, with 6 bases remaining between them. The CDR3 covers 12 residues. The CDR3 spells CASSRPNYGYTF. The CDR3 DNA is TGTGCCAGCAGCCGTCCCAACTATGGCTACACCTTC.

The chain is built from TRBV7-8 and TRBJ2-1, with D tentatively TRBD2 (6 bases). This CDR3 comprises 17 residues. The V and J ends lost 5 bases and 2 bases respectively, with 19 bases between them. Germline V CDR1 and CDR2: SGHVS, FQNEAQ. The CDR3 coding sequence is TGTGCCAGCAGCCCCCCGCCGGGGGAGGTGGCCTACAATGAGCAGTTCTTC. Amino acids: CASSPPPGEVAYNEQFF.

The rearrangement joins TRBV5-1 to TRBJ1-2, with 8 bases that match TRBD1. Germline loops: CDR1 SGHRS, CDR2 YFSETQ. The CDR3 has 13 amino acids. Trimming at V came to 3 bases and at J to 6 bases, leaving 4 bases not matched to a gene. In nucleotides, the CDR3 is TGCGCCAGCAGCTCGGACAGGGTGGATGGCTACACCTTC. This codes for CASSSDRVDGYTF.

This rearrangement joins TRBV29-1 to TRBJ2-2; D gene uncertain. Germline V gives CDR1 SQVTM, CDR2 ANQGSEA. Deletions cut 6 bases from V and 8 bases from J, with 16 bases between. This CDR3 has 13 amino acids. Here the CDR3 reads CSVELVPGGELFF. The DNA for the CDR3 is TGCAGCGTAGAATTAGTCCCGGGTGGGGAGCTGTTTTTT.

CDR3 nucleotide sequence: TGTGCCAGCAGGATAGGGGCCTACGAGCAGTACTTC. It translates to CASRIGAYEQYF. The chain has TRBV28 and TRBJ2-7; maybe TRBD1 (5 bases). This CDR3 is built from 12 residues. Germline V gives CDR1 MDHEN, CDR2 SYDVKM. Trimming shortened V by 6 bases and J by 2 bases, and 8 bases separated the two germline ends.

V and J are TRBV5-4 and TRBJ1-6, with D unclear. Germline-derived CDR1 and CDR2 are SGHNT and YYREEE (reference sequence). The length of the CDR3 is 14 residues. The V end lost 0 bases, the J end lost 9 bases, and 10 bases lay between the germline ends. CDR3 nucleotide sequence: TGTGCCAGCAGCTTGGACACGTCGATTTCACCCCTCCACTTT. Encoded protein: CASSLDTSISPLHF. Together with reference TRBV5-4 and TRBJ1-6, the CDR3 gives the full variable domain: ETGVTQSPTHLIKTRGQQVTLRCSSQSGHNTVSWYQQALGQGPQFIFQYYREEENGRGNFPPRFSGLQFPNYSSELNVNALELDDSALYLCASSLDTSISPLHFGNGTRLTVT.

CDR3 sequence reads: CASSRGGPTDTQYF. In DNA form, the CDR3 reads TGCGCCAGCAGTCGGGGGGGACCCACAGATACGCAGTATTTT. The chain joins TRBV10-1 to TRBJ2-3; the match to TRBD2 covers 8 bases. Germline V gives CDR1 WNHNN, CDR2 SYGVQD (reference sequence). CDR3 size: 14 residues. The V segment lost 5 bases and the J segment 2 bases; nucleotides outside the gene matches: 3.

V gene TRBV27 combines with J gene TRBJ2-7, with 8 bases matching TRBD1. The V and J ends lost 1 base and 1 base, in that order; junction bases with no gene match: 0. The CDR3 spans 14 residues. Germline CDR1 and CDR2: MNHEY and SMNVEV (reference sequence). CDR3 DNA sequence: TGTGCCAGCAGTTTATACAGGGGGTCCTACGAGCAGTACTTC. Its translation: CASSLYRGSYEQYF.

This chain uses TRBV5-6 with TRBJ2-3, with TRBD1 matching 9 bases. J gave up 4 bases and V 4 bases, and 10 bases lay outside the gene matches. Germline V gene lookup returns CDR1 SGHDT and CDR2 YYEEEE. This CDR3 has 16 amino acids. The CDR3 DNA reads as TGTGCCAGCAGCGCAGCCGGGACAGGGCTGGCAGATACGCAGTATTTT. Its translation: CASSAAGTGLADTQYF.